The T cell receptor beta chain under discussion was sequenced for a study of T cells after posttransplantation cyclophosphamide. Regarding the study as a whole: Donor-recipient repertoire similarity was low at 1-2 months, rising over year one. Recipient CMV seropositivity and CMV reactivation strongly tracked TRB clonality.

Busulfan-fludarabine conditioning, marrow transplant, and cyclophosphamide on days +3 and +4 were administered. This CDR3 is built from 14 residues. CDR1 is MGHRA and CDR2 is YSYEKL in the germline V gene. V was cut by 3 bases and J by 8 bases, with 14 bases left in between. In regard to this clone: Its matching antigen is unknown.

Here immunoSEQ multiplex PCR was the method, and the copy in TCRdb shows in-frame clones only, minus some. Here the sample spans about 6,800 clones, 92% being singletons. This TCR came from a female patient aged 50-60 years who received an allogeneic stem cell transplant from a related donor, was CMV-positive, and had no GVHD. Among the T cells, some may be from the graft donor. The sequenced sample was PBMCs, obtained 1404 days after allogeneic stem cell transplant with posttransplant cyclophosphamide. The chain recombines TRBV4-1 with TRBJ2-1; possible D gene TRBD1, 6 bases. As DNA, the CDR3 is TGCGCCAGCAGCCAGTTGGGGGCAAATGATGAGCAGTTCTTC. This codes for CASSQLGANDEQFF.